The entry below gives a single TCR beta chain sequence along with its context. Its target is not known. The data were produced by immunoSEQ multiplex PCR, yet TCRdb's version contains in-frame clones alone and is incomplete. This table holds around 98,000 clones, roughly nine tenths found once. There are 15 residues in the CDR3. From germline, CDR1 is KGHSH and CDR2 LQKENI. V lost 4 bases and J lost 1; bases outside the gene matches: 6. These data come from a study of cytomegalovirus exposure and HLA in healthy donors. Points from the study as a whole: Confirmation was obtained in vitro that a few CMV-associated chains are specific for CMV antigens. Listed as cytomegalovirus-associated were 150 or so TCR beta chains.

This clonotype was sampled from a young woman in good health and CMV-seronegative. Sequenced sample: PBMCs. This chain joins TRBV18 and TRBJ2-5; 7 bases fit TRBD1. The CDR3 DNA is TGTGCCAGCTCACTGGGACAGAAAAGCCAAGAGACCCAGTACTTC. Protein sequence: CASSLGQKSQETQYF.